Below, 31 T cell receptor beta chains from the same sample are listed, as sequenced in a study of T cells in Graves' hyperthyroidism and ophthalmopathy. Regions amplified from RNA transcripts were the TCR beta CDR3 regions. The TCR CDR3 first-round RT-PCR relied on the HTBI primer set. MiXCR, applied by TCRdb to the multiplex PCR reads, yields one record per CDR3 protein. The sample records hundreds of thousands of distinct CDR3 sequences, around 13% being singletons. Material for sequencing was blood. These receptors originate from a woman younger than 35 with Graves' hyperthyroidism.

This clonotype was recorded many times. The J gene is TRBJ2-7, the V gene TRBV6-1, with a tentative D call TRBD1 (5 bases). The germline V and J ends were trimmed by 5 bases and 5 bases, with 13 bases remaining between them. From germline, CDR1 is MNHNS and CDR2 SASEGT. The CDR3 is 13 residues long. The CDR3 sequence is CASSIRLTDEQYF. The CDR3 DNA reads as TGTGCCAGCAGTATCCGTCTGACAGACGAGCAGTACTTC.

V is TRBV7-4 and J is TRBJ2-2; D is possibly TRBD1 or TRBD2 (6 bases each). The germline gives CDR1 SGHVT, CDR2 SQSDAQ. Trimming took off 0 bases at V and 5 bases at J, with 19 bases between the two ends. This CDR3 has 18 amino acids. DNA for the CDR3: TGTGCCAGCAGCTTAGCCCGGACAATGGGGGGCCAGACCGGGGAGCTGTTTTTT. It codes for CASSLARTMGGQTGELFF.

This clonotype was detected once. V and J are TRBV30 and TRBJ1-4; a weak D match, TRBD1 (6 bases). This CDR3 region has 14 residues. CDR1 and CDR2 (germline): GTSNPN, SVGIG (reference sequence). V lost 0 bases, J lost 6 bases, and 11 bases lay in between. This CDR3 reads CAWSVGRGDEKLFF. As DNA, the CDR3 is TGTGCCTGGAGTGTAGGCAGGGGAGATGAAAAACTGTTTTTT.

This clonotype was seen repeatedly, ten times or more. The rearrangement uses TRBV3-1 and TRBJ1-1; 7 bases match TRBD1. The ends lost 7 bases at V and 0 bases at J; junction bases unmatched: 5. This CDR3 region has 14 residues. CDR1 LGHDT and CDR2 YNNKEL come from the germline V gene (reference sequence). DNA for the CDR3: TGTGCCAGCATCGGGACAGCCTTGAACACTGAAGCTTTCTTT. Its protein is CASIGTALNTEAFF.

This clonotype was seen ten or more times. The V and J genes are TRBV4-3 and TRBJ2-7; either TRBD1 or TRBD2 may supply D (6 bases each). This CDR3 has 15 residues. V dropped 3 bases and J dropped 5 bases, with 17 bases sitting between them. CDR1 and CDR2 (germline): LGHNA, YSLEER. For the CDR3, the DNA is TGCGCCAGCAGCCACCGCTATCGGGGGCGCGACGAGCAGTACTTC. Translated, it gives CASSHRYRGRDEQYF.

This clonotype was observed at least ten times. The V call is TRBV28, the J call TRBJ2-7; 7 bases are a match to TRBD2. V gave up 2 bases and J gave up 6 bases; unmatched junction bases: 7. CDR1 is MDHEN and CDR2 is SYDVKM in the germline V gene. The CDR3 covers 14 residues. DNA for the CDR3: TGTGCCAGCAGTTTAAGGCGGGAGCCCGGCGAGCAGTACTTC. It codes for CASSLRREPGEQYF. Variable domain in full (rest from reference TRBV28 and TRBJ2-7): DVKVTQSSRYLVKRTGEKVFLECVQDMDHENMFWYRQDPGLGLRLIYFSYDVKMKEKGDIPEGYSVSREKKERFSLILESASTNQTSMYLCASSLRREPGEQYFGPGTRLTVT.

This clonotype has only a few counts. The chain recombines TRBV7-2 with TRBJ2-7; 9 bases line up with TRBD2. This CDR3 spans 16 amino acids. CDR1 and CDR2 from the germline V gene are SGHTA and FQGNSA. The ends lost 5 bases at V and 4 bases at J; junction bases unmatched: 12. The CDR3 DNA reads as TGTGCCAGCAGCATTGAGGGCTCTAGCGGGATTTACGAGCAGTACTTC. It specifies CASSIEGSSGIYEQYF. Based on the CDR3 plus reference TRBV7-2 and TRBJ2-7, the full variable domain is GAGVSQSPSNKVTEKGKDVELRCDPISGHTALYWYRQSLGQGLEFLIYFQGNSAPDKSGLPSDRFSAERTGGSVSTLTIQRTQQEDSAVYLCASSIEGSSGIYEQYFGPGTRLTVT.

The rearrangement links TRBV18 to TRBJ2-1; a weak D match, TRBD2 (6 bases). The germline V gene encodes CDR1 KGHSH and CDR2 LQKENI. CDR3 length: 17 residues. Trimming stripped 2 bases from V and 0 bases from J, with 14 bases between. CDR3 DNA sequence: TGTGCCAGCTCACCATGGGCGGGGCAGAGCTCCTACAATGAGCAGTTCTTC. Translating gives CASSPWAGQSSYNEQFF.

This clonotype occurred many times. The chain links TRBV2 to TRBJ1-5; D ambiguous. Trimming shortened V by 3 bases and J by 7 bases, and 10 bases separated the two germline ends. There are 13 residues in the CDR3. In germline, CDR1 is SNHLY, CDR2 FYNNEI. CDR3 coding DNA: TGTGCCAGCAGTGAGCGGGAACAACAGCCCCAGCATTTT. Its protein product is CASSEREQQPQHF.

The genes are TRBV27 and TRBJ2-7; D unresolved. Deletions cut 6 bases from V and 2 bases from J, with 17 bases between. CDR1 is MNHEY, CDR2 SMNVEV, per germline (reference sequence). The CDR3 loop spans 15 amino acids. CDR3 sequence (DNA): TGTGCCAGCAGCCCATTCGGCGGCCAAACCTACGAGCAGTACTTC. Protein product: CASSPFGGQTYEQYF.

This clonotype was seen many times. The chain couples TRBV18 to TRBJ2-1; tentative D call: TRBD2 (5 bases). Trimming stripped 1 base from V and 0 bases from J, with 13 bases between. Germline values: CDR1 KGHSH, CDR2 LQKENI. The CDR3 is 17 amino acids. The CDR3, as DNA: TGTGCCAGCTCACCACGATCCGGGAAAAGCTCCTACAATGAGCAGTTCTTC. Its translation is CASSPRSGKSSYNEQFF.

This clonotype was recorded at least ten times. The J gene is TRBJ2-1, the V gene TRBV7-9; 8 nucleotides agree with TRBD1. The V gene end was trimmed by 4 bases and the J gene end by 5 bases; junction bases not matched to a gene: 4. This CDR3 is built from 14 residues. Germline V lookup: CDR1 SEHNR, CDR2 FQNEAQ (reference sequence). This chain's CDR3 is CASSSRQGNNEQFF. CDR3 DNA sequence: TGTGCCAGCAGCTCGAGACAGGGGAACAATGAGCAGTTCTTC.

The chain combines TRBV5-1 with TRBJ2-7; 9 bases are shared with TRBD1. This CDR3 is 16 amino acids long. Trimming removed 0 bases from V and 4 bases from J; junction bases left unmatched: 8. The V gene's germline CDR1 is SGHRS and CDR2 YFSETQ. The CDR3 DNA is TGCGCCAGCAGCTTGGACATCTCCGGGACAGGGTACGAGCAGTACTTC. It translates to CASSLDISGTGYEQYF.

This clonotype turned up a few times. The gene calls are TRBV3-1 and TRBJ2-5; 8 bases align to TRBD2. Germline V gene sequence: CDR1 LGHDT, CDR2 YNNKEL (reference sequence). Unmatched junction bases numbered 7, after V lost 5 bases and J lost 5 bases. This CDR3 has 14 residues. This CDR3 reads CASSYDSGIETQYF. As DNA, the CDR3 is TGTGCCAGCAGCTATGATAGCGGGATCGAGACCCAGTACTTC.

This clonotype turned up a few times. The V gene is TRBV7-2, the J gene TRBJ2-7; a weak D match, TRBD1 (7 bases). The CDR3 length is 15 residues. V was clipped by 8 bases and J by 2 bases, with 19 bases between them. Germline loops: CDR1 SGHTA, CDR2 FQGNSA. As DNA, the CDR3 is TGTGCCAGCTCTCCTGGGCCAGGGGGGCCCTACGAGCAGTACTTC. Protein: CASSPGPGGPYEQYF. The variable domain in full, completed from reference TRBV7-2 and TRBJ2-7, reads GAGVSQSPSNKVTEKGKDVELRCDPISGHTALYWYRQSLGQGLEFLIYFQGNSAPDKSGLPSDRFSAERTGGSVSTLTIQRTQQEDSAVYLCASSPGPGGPYEQYFGPGTRLTVT.

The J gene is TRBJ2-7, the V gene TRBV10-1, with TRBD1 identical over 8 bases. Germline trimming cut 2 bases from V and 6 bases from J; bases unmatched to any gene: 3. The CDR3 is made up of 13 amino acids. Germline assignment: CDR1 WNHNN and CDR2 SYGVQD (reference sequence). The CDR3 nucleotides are TGCGCCAGCAGTGAGGCCCAGGGGGCCGAGCAGTACTTC. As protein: CASSEAQGAEQYF.

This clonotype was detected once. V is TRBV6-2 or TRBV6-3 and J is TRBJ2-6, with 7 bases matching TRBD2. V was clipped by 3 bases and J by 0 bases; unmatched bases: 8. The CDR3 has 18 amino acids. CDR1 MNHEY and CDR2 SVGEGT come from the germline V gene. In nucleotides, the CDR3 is TGTGCCAGCAGTTATTCTAGCGGATTTGTCTCTGGGGCCAACGTCCTGACTTTC. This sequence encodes CASSYSSGFVSGANVLTF.

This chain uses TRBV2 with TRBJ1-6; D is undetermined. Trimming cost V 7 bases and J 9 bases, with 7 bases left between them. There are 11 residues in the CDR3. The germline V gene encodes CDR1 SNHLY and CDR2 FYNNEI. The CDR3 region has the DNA TGTGCCAGCAATGGAGTTTCACCCCTCCACTTT. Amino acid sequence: CASNGVSPLHF. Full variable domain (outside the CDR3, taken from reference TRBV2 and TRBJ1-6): EPEVTQTPSHQVTQMGQEVILRCVPISNHLYFYWYRQILGQKVEFLVSFYNNEISEKSEIFDDQFSVERPDGSNFTLKIRSTKLEDSAMYFCASNGVSPLHFGNGTRLTVT.

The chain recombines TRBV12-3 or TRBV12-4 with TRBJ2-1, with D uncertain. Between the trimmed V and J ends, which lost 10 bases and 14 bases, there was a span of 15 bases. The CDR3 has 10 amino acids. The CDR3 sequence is CATKNAVEFF. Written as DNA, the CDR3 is TGTGCCACCAAAAACGCGGTGGAGTTCTTC.

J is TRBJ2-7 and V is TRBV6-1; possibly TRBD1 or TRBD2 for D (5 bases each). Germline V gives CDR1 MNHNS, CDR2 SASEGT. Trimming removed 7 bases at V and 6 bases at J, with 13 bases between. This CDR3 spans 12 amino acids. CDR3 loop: CASTAPGPEQYF. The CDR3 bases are TGTGCCAGCACGGCTCCGGGACCCGAGCAGTACTTC.

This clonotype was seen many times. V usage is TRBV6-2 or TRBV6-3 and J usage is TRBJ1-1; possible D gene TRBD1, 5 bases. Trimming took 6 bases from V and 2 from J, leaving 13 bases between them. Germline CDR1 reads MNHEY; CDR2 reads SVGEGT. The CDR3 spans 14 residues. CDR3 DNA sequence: TGTGCCAGCAGGTCGGGACGGTTAAACACTGAAGCTTTCTTT. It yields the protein CASRSGRLNTEAFF.

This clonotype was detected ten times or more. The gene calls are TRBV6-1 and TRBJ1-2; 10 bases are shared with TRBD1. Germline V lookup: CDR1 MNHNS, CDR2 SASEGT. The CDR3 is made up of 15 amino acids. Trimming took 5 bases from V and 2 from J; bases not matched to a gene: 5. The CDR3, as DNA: TGTGCCAGCAGTTATATGGGACAGGGGAACTATGGCTACACCTTC. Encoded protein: CASSYMGQGNYGYTF.

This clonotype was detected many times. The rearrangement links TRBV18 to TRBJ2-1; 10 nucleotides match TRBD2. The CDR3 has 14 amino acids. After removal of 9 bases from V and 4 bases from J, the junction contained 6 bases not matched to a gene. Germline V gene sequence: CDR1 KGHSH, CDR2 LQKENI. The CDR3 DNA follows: TGTGCCAGTGAACAACTAGCGGGATACAATGAGCAGTTCTTC. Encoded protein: CASEQLAGYNEQFF.

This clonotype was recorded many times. Here the CDR3 DNA reads TGTGCCAGCAGTTACAACAGGGGGACCGGGGAGCTGTTTTTT. Translating it yields CASSYNRGTGELFF. The chain uses TRBV6-5 and TRBJ2-2, with 8 bases that match TRBD1. Germline V gene lookup returns CDR1 MNHEY and CDR2 SVGAGI. CDR3 length equals 14 residues. The trim removed 2 bases at V and 5 bases at J, leaving 1 base unmatched.

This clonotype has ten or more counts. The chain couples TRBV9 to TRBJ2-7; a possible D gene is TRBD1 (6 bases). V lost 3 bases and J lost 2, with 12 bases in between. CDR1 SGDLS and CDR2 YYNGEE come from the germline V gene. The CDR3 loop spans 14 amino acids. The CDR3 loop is CASSARDIPYEQYF. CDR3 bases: TGTGCCAGCAGCGCCCGGGACATCCCCTACGAGCAGTACTTC.

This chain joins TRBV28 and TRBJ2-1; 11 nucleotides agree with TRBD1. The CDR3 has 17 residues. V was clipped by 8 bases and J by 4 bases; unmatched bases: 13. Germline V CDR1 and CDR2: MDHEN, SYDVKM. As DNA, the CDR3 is TGTGCCAGCGGAGCGGGACAGGGGGTGGACTATTACAATGAGCAGTTCTTC. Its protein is CASGAGQGVDYYNEQFF.

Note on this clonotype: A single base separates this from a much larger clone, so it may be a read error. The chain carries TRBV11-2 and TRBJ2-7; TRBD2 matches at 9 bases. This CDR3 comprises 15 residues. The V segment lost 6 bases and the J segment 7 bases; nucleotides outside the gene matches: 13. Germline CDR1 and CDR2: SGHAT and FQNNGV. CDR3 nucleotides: TGTGCCAGCAGGCAAGTGGGGACTAGCCGGGGTGAGCAGTACTTC. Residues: CASRQVGTSRGEQYF.

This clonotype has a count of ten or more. CDR3 in amino acids: CASSLGLAAYEQYF. The CDR3 nucleotides are TGTGCCAGCAGCTTGGGACTAGCGGCCTACGAGCAGTACTTC. V is TRBV7-9 and J is TRBJ2-7, with 11 bases aligning to TRBD2. This CDR3 is built from 14 residues. Unmatched junction bases numbered 0, after V lost 3 bases and J lost 2 bases. From germline, CDR1 is SEHNR and CDR2 FQNEAQ (reference sequence).

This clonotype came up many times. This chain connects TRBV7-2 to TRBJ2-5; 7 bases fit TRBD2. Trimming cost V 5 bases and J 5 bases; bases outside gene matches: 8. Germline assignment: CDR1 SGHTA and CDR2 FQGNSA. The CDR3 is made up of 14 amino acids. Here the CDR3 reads CASSGSGSWETQYF. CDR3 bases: TGTGCCAGCAGCGGTAGCGGGTCCTGGGAGACCCAGTACTTC.

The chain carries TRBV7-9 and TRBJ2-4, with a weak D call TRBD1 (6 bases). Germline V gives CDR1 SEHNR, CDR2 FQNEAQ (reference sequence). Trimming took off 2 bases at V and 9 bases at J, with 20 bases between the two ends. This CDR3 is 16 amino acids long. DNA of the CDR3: TGTGCCAGCAGCTTACCCCAGCAGGGGTATGAGGGCATTCAGTACTTC. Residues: CASSLPQQGYEGIQYF.

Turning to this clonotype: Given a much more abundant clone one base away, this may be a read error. The CDR3 DNA sequence: TGTGCCAGCAGCTTAATGGTCTACGAGCAGTACTTC. Amino acids: CASSLMVYEQYF. V is TRBV7-9 and J is TRBJ2-7; D is unclear. The V gene lost 2 bases and the J gene lost 3 bases, with 5 bases spanning the gap. Looked up from germline, CDR1 is SEHNR and CDR2 is FQNEAQ (reference sequence). This CDR3 has 12 amino acids.